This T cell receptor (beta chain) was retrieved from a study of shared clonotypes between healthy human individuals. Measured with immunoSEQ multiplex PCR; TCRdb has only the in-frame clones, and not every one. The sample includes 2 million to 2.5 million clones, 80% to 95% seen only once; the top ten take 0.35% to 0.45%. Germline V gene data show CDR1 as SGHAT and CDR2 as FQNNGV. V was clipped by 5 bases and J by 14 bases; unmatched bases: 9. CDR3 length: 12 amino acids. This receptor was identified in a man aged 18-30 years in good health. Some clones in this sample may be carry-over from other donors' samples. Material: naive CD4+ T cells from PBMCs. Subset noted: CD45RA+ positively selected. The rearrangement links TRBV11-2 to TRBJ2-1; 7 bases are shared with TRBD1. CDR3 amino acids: CASSLDRSSEFF. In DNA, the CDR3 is TGTGCCAGCAGCCTGGACAGGTCATCTGAGTTCTTC.